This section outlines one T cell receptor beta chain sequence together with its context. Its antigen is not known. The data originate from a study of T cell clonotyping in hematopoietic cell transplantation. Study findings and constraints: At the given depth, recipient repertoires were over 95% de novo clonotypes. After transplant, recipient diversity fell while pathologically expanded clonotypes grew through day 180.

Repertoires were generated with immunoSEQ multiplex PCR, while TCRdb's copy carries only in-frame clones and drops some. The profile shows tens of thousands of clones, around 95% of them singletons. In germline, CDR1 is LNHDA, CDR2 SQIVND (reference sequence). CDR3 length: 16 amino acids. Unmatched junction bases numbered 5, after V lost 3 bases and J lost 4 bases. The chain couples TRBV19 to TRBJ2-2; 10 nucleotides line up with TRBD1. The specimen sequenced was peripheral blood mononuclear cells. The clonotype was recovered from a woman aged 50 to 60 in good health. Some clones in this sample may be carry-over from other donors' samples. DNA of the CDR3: TGTGCCAGTAGTATGAGGGACAGGGGAAGCACCGGGGAGCTGTTTTTT. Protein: CASSMRDRGSTGELFF.